These 21 T cell receptor beta chains came from one sample sequenced in a study of blood T cell repertoires in COVID-19. Sequencing was performed with immunoSEQ multiplex PCR; in TCRdb, only in-frame clones are kept and a portion is missing. The sample lists 15,000 to 20,000 clones, roughly 85% occurring once. Sequencing was carried out using peripheral blood. Receptors were obtained from a man of 80 years or more with acute or convalescent COVID-19.

The J gene is TRBJ2-6, the V gene TRBV2, with 10 bases matching TRBD1. The CDR3 has 18 residues. Trimming cost V 5 bases and J 1 base; bases outside gene matches: 8. CDR1 is SNHLY, CDR2 FYNNEI, per germline. For the CDR3, the DNA is TGTGCCAGCAGTTGGGGGAGACAGGGGGCGTCTGGGGCCAACGTCCTGACTTTC. Translation: CASSWGRQGASGANVLTF.

The V and J genes are TRBV5-8 and TRBJ2-2; TRBD2 might be the D (5 bases). V dropped 4 bases and J dropped 1 base, with 5 bases sitting between them. CDR3 size: 13 residues. Per germline, CDR1 SGHTS and CDR2 YDEGEE. Here the CDR3 reads CASSRGNTGELFF. The CDR3 coding sequence is TGTGCCAGCAGCCGGGGGAACACCGGGGAGCTGTTTTTT.

The V and J genes are TRBV4-2 and TRBJ1-2, with D possibly TRBD1 on 6 matching bases. This CDR3 comprises 16 residues. The V end lost 2 bases, the J end lost 4 bases, and 17 bases lay between the germline ends. Germline V gene lookup returns CDR1 LGHNA and CDR2 YNFKEQ. The CDR3 sequence: CASSQTGTPLPYGYTF. CDR3 DNA sequence: TGTGCCAGCAGCCAAACCGGGACACCCCTGCCCTATGGCTACACCTTC.

The chain carries TRBV7-3 and TRBJ1-1; no definite D call. This CDR3 comprises 15 residues. Germline CDR1 is SGHTA and CDR2 is FQGTGA. V was clipped by 0 bases and J by 5 bases, with 13 bases between them. The CDR3 here is CASSLTRRGWTEAFF. In DNA, the CDR3 is TGTGCCAGCAGCTTAACGCGGCGGGGTTGGACTGAAGCTTTCTTT. The complete variable domain, with remaining parts taken from reference TRBV7-3 and TRBJ1-1, reads GAGVSQTPSNKVTEKGKYVELRCDPISGHTALYWYRQSLGQGPEFLIYFQGTGAADDSGLPNDRFFAVRPEGSVSTLKIQRTERGDSAVYLCASSLTRRGWTEAFFGQGTRLTVV.

This clone was seen only a few times. The J gene is TRBJ1-1, the V gene TRBV12-5, with TRBD1 matching over 7 bases. Germline CDR1 LGHNT, CDR2 FRNRAP. The CDR3 is made up of 15 amino acids. Trimming took 6 bases from V and 1 from J; bases not matched to a gene: 8. CDR3 in amino acids: CASGVGDSRNTEAFF. In DNA form, the CDR3 reads TGTGCTAGTGGAGTTGGGGACAGCCGGAACACTGAAGCTTTCTTT.

This rearrangement joins TRBV7-9 to TRBJ2-7; D is unresolved. V was pared by 5 bases and J by 2 bases, with 7 bases between. CDR1 is SEHNR and CDR2 is FQNEAQ in the germline V gene (reference sequence). There are 12 residues in the CDR3. The CDR3 region has the DNA TGTGCCAGCAGCAAAGACACCTACGAGCAGTACTTC. It codes for CASSKDTYEQYF.

CDR3 residues: CASSLDPIGNTIYF. The CDR3 region has the DNA TGTGCCAGCAGCTTAGATCCAATCGGAAACACCATATATTTT. The chain recombines TRBV11-2 with TRBJ1-3; D is undetermined. The length of the CDR3 is 14 residues. Germline V CDR1 and CDR2: SGHAT, FQNNGV. Trimming removed 0 bases at V and 4 bases at J, with 7 bases between.

The chain uses TRBV6-1 and TRBJ1-4; D might be TRBD1 (5 bases). Trimming removed 3 bases from V and 8 bases from J, with 13 bases in between. CDR1 MNHNS and CDR2 SASEGT come from the germline V gene. The CDR3 runs 14 residues. The DNA of the CDR3 is TGTGCCAGCAGTGACGGGGACTGGCAAGAAAAACTGTTTTTT. Translated, it gives CASSDGDWQEKLFF.

This clone was recorded only once. The chain is built from TRBV5-4 and TRBJ1-5, with TRBD1 matching over 9 bases. The junction had 6 bases not matched to a gene; V was cut back by 5 bases and J by 3 bases. The CDR3 sequence is 15 residues long. Germline assignment: CDR1 SGHNT and CDR2 YYREEE (reference sequence). The CDR3 loop reads CASSLGTGINQPQHF. The CDR3 bases are TGTGCCAGCAGTTTAGGGACAGGGATCAATCAGCCCCAGCATTTT.

The genes are TRBV28 and TRBJ1-5; TRBD1 matches 8 bases. Germline CDR1 reads MDHEN; CDR2 reads SYDVKM. V lost 6 bases and J lost 11; bases outside the gene matches: 12. This CDR3 is 14 amino acids long. CDR3 sequence: CASRNGQGRTSQHF. In DNA form, the CDR3 reads TGTGCCAGCAGGAACGGACAGGGAAGGACGTCCCAGCATTTT.

The chain employs TRBV20-1 and TRBJ1-2; weak D call: TRBD1 (5 bases). V dropped 5 bases and J dropped 4 bases, with 8 bases sitting between them. The CDR3 runs 11 residues. The germline V gene encodes CDR1 DFQATT and CDR2 SNEGSKA (reference sequence). Here the CDR3 DNA reads TGCAGTGCTCGACAGTCCTATGGCTACACCTTC. Translating gives CSARQSYGYTF.

This clone was found once. CDR3 sequence: CASSLWGTSVKAFF. The CDR3 region has the DNA TGTGCCAGCAGTTTATGGGGGACATCAGTGAAGGCTTTCTTT. The V call is TRBV27, the J call TRBJ1-1, with D possibly TRBD1 on 6 matching bases. The CDR3 is made up of 14 amino acids. Germline loops: CDR1 MNHEY, CDR2 SMNVEV (reference sequence). The ends were cut back, 1 base at V and 11 bases at J, with 17 bases in the middle.

A single count supports this clone. The chain has TRBV2 and TRBJ1-1; TRBD1 matches 8 bases. J gave up 3 bases and V 6 bases, and 21 bases lay outside the gene matches. The CDR3 length is 19 residues. Germline CDR1 and CDR2: SNHLY and FYNNEI. The CDR3 DNA reads as TGTGCCAGCAGCCTCTTACGAAGACAGGGGAGGGCTTCGGACACTGAAGCTTTCTTT. Encoded protein: CASSLLRRQGRASDTEAFF.

V and J are TRBV18 and TRBJ2-2, with a tentative D call TRBD1 (5 bases). This CDR3 contains 17 residues. Germline-derived CDR1 and CDR2 are KGHSH and LQKENI. The V and J ends lost 5 bases and 6 bases respectively, with 22 bases between them. The CDR3 nucleotides are TGTGCCAGCTCAAGTAGGGCGTTTCAGGGCGAATCCGGGGAGCTGTTTTTT. This encodes CASSSRAFQGESGELFF. The variable domain in full, with the rest retrieved from reference TRBV18 and TRBJ2-2, is NAGVMQNPRHLVRRRGQEARLRCSPMKGHSHVYWYRQLPEEGLKFMVYLQKENIIDESGMPKERFSAEFPKEGPSILRIQQVVRGDSAAYFCASSSRAFQGESGELFFGEGSRLTVL.

CDR3 nucleotides: TGTGCCAGCAGAGAGACGACAGGGGGGAACACTGAAGCTTTCTTT. Protein product: CASRETTGGNTEAFF. V usage is TRBV6-4 and J usage is TRBJ1-1; 9 bases line up with TRBD1. The germline gives CDR1 MRHNA, CDR2 SNTAGT. CDR3 size: 15 residues. Unmatched junction bases numbered 6, after V lost 6 bases and J lost 1 base.

The V and J genes are TRBV10-3 and TRBJ2-6; D is perhaps TRBD2 (6 bases). The V gene lost 2 bases and the J gene lost 2 bases, with 10 bases spanning the gap. Germline CDR1 and CDR2: ENHRY and SYGVKD. The CDR3 length is 16 residues. CDR3 sequence (DNA): TGTGCCATCAGTGAGGCAGGGACTGCTGGGGCCAACGTCCTGACTTTC. Translation gives CAISEAGTAGANVLTF.

The gene calls are TRBV11-2 and TRBJ1-2; D is uncertain. CDR1 is SGHAT, CDR2 FQNNGV, per germline. The CDR3 length is 13 residues. Trimming took 4 bases from V and 5 from J, leaving 11 bases between them. This chain's CDR3 is CASSSPPGYGYTF. For the CDR3, the DNA is TGTGCCAGCAGCTCCCCTCCCGGGTATGGCTACACCTTC.

The rearrangement uses TRBV5-6 and TRBJ2-7; 9 nucleotides align to TRBD1. Per the germline V gene, CDR1 is SGHDT and CDR2 is YYEEEE. The CDR3 is 17 residues long. Germline trimming cut 2 bases from V and 5 bases from J; bases unmatched to any gene: 14. The CDR3 region is CASSFGQGWSTYDEQYF. The CDR3 DNA sequence: TGTGCCAGCAGCTTTGGACAGGGGTGGTCAACTTACGACGAGCAGTACTTC.

This rearrangement joins TRBV24-1 to TRBJ1-4; D gene uncertain. The CDR3 extends over 16 amino acids. Germline V lookup: CDR1 KGHDR, CDR2 SFDVKD. Trimming took 7 bases from V and 4 from J, leaving 18 bases between them. CDR3 sequence reads: CATSGKVAGLNEKLFF. In nucleotides, the CDR3 is TGTGCCACCAGCGGAAAAGTGGCGGGCCTTAATGAAAAACTGTTTTTT.

The chain carries TRBV3-1 (or the pseudogene TRBV3-2) and TRBJ2-5; D is unresolved. Trimming pared 2 bases from V and 2 bases from J, leaving 9 bases between. CDR1 is LGHDT, CDR2 YNNKEL, per germline (reference sequence). This CDR3 is 14 amino acids long. The DNA of the CDR3 is TGTGCCAGCAGCCAACTCGTAGATCAAGAGACCCAGTACTTC. Translating it yields CASSQLVDQETQYF.

V gene TRBV5-1 combines with J gene TRBJ1-4, with a possible D match to TRBD1 (5 bases). CDR1 SGHRS and CDR2 YFSETQ come from the germline V gene. Trimming left V 0 bases short and J 6 bases short, with 12 bases between. There are 15 residues in the CDR3. The CDR3 sequence is CASSLAGEAYEKLFF. The CDR3 DNA reads as TGCGCCAGCAGCTTGGCGGGGGAAGCGTATGAAAAACTGTTTTTT. Full variable domain (missing parts from reference TRBV5-1 and TRBJ1-4): KAGVTQTPRYLIKTRGQQVTLSCSPISGHRSVSWYQQTPGQGLQFLFEYFSETQRNKGNFPGRFSGRQFSNSRSEMNVSTLELGDSALYLCASSLAGEAYEKLFFGSGTQLSVL.